Listed here is a single T cell receptor beta chain. This record comes from a study of blood T cell repertoires in COVID-19. The overall study: Sites in the United States, Italy and Spain provided acute and convalescent COVID-19 samples. PBMCs, B-cell-depleted T cells, or T cells provided the cDNA or gDNA that made up the material.

Recruitment covered about 26 US areas and drew participants whose ages spanned roughly 18 to 100 years. In the study's own analysis: Estimation of nucleated cell counts was performed using reference gene primer amplification. Libraries were prepared by immunoSEQ multiplex PCR; TCRdb keeps only in-frame clonotypes and omits some of them. From that table come the V and J calls and clone size; the DNA was used to work out D and trimming. The table records approximately 250,000 clones, 91% of them present only once. The CDR3 is 13 amino acids. Germline assignment: CDR1 SGHRS and CDR2 YFSETQ. J lost 8 bases, V lost 4 bases, and 3 bases had no gene match.

The chain recombines TRBV5-1 with TRBJ1-5, with TRBD1 matching 10 bases. The sequence derives from a man aged 35 to 55 who had been exposed to COVID-19. Sequencing was done on a sample of PBMCs or T cells enriched from blood (not recorded which). The CDR3 DNA reads as TGCGCCAGCAGCCGGGACAGGGGAGAGCCCCAGCATTTT. Translation: CASSRDRGEPQHF. Using reference TRBV5-1 and TRBJ1-5 for the parts outside the CDR3, the full variable domain is KAGVTQTPRYLIKTRGQQVTLSCSPISGHRSVSWYQQTPGQGLQFLFEYFSETQRNKGNFPGRFSGRQFSNSRSEMNVSTLELGDSALYLCASSRDRGEPQHFGDGTRLSIL.